What follows is one T cell receptor (beta chain) and its context. The antigen is undetermined. The entry originates in a study of radiation and T cells in renal cell carcinoma. About the research overall: Nephrectomy followed 15 Gy stereotactic body radiation by 4 weeks.

The germline V gene has CDR1 MNHNS and CDR2 SASEGT. Deletions cut 8 bases from V and 3 bases from J, with 11 bases between. The CDR3 sequence is 13 residues long. Findings and limits, study-wide: Top tumor clonotypes rose in blood 2 weeks post-radiation, then contracted.

Regarding time point: baseline pretreatment blood. Regarding treatment: 15 Gy SBRT to primary tumor, nephrectomy 4 weeks later. After SBRT, blood was collected at 2 and 4 weeks, plus baseline. The patient's renal cell carcinoma had clear cell pathology. Method: immunoSEQ multiplex PCR; TCRdb's copy keeps in-frame clones and lacks some. The data contain some 140,000 clones, roughly 88% of them singletons. V is TRBV6-1 and J is TRBJ1-3; D unclear. Sequencing used blood, obtained from a patient whose treatment included radiotherapy and nephrectomy. This TCR came from a woman aged 45-65 years with renal cell carcinoma. The CDR3 DNA sequence: TGTGCCAGCTTTGCGGGCGTTGGAAACACCATATATTTT. Amino acid sequence: CASFAGVGNTIYF.